Each of the 21 T cell receptor beta chains below was sequenced from the same sample in a study of blood T cell repertoires in COVID-19. Assay: immunoSEQ multiplex PCR; the TCRdb copy retains only in-frame clones and omits some. The sample consists of more than 50,000 clones, 76% of them appearing once. What was sequenced was peripheral blood. Receptor source: a woman older than 75 with acute or convalescent COVID-19.

The gene calls are TRBV6-6 and TRBJ1-5; 7 bases match TRBD1. The CDR3 loop spans 14 amino acids. Unmatched junction bases numbered 3, after V lost 5 bases and J lost 2 bases. From germline, CDR1 is MNHNY and CDR2 SVGAGI (reference sequence). CDR3 sequence reads: CASSDRVGNQPQHF. CDR3 nucleotide sequence: TGTGCCAGCAGTGACAGGGTTGGCAATCAGCCCCAGCATTTT.

The chain employs TRBV11-1 and TRBJ2-7; the D is unclear. With 5 bases removed from V and 2 bases from J, the gap between germline ends came to 13 bases. CDR1 and CDR2 from the germline V gene are SGHAT and FQDESV (reference sequence). The CDR3 is 14 amino acids. In nucleotides, the CDR3 is TGTGCCAGCAGCACCCCCGCAGGAACCTACGAGCAGTACTTC. Its translation: CASSTPAGTYEQYF. Combining the CDR3 with reference TRBV11-1 and TRBJ2-7 gives the whole variable domain EAEVAQSPRYKITEKSQAVAFWCDPISGHATLYWYRQILGQGPELLVQFQDESVVDDSQLPKDRFSAERLKGVDSTLKIQPAELGDSAMYLCASSTPAGTYEQYFGPGTRLTVT.

This clone turned up a few times. The chain is built from TRBV6-2 or TRBV6-3 and TRBJ2-5; tentatively, D is TRBD1 (5 bases). The germline CDR1 and CDR2 sequences are MNHEY and SVGEGT. This CDR3 has 14 residues. The V and J ends lost 6 bases and 5 bases respectively, with 16 bases between them. CDR3 residues: CASSRQPVTETQYF. For the CDR3, the DNA is TGTGCCAGCAGCCGACAGCCTGTAACCGAGACCCAGTACTTC.

The gene calls are TRBV5-8 and TRBJ1-1; 10 bases are a match to TRBD1. CDR3 size: 14 residues. The ends lost 4 bases at V and 4 bases at J; junction bases unmatched: 4. Germline V gives CDR1 SGHTS, CDR2 YDEGEE. CDR3 amino acids: CASSRDRGGTEAFF. The CDR3 nucleotides are TGTGCCAGCAGCCGGGACAGGGGCGGCACTGAAGCTTTCTTT.

This clone appeared many times. The J gene is TRBJ2-1, the V gene TRBV27, with 12 positions matching TRBD2. Germline loops: CDR1 MNHEY, CDR2 SMNVEV (reference sequence). The CDR3 consists of 16 residues. V was clipped by 8 bases and J by 0 bases; unmatched bases: 5. The CDR3 here is CASWGLAGRSYNEQFF. The CDR3 nucleotides are TGTGCCAGCTGGGGACTAGCGGGCCGCTCCTACAATGAGCAGTTCTTC.

The V call is TRBV6-6, the J call TRBJ1-5, with D uncertain. This CDR3 comprises 14 residues. V was pared by 4 bases and J by 2 bases, with 9 bases between. CDR1 and CDR2 from the germline V gene are MNHNY and SVGAGI (reference sequence). The CDR3 loop reads CASSSRGGNQPQHF. DNA for the CDR3: TGTGCCAGCAGTTCTCGGGGTGGCAATCAGCCCCAGCATTTT.

The chain carries TRBV20-1 and TRBJ1-1; D remains unclear. The CDR3 covers 11 residues. Trimming removed 6 bases from V and 7 bases from J, with 12 bases in between. The V gene's germline CDR1 is DFQATT and CDR2 SNEGSKA (reference sequence). The CDR3 reads CSAGVHGEAFF. The CDR3, as DNA: TGCAGTGCCGGGGTTCATGGTGAAGCTTTCTTT.

This clone came up a few times. The gene calls are TRBV29-1 and TRBJ2-7, with 13 bases aligning to TRBD2. CDR3 size: 14 residues. The ends lost 6 bases at V and 6 bases at J; junction bases unmatched: 8. The germline V gene has CDR1 SQVTM and CDR2 ANQGSEA. CDR3 sequence reads: CSVAGLAGLSEQYF. The DNA of the CDR3 is TGCAGCGTCGCGGGACTAGCGGGATTGAGCGAGCAGTACTTC.

J is TRBJ2-2 and V is TRBV11-2, with 10 bases fitting TRBD2. CDR1 and CDR2 from the germline V gene are SGHAT and FQNNGV. The CDR3 covers 20 residues. With V trimmed by 0 bases and J by 2 bases, 12 bases remained unmatched. The chain's CDR3 is CASSLESLAGVRGNTGELFF. In nucleotides, the CDR3 is TGTGCCAGCAGCTTAGAGAGTCTAGCGGGAGTCCGGGGAAACACCGGGGAGCTGTTTTTT.

CDR3: CASSPPTGVSYEQYF. For the CDR3, the DNA is TGTGCCAGCTCACCACCAACAGGGGTCTCCTACGAGCAGTACTTC. The chain recombines TRBV18 with TRBJ2-7; TRBD1 aligns across 7 bases. Germline V gene sequence: CDR1 KGHSH, CDR2 LQKENI. V shed 0 bases, J shed 0 bases, and the junction held 2 bases outside the gene matches. CDR3 length equals 15 residues. Full variable domain (remainder filled in from reference TRBV18 and TRBJ2-7): NAGVMQNPRHLVRRRGQEARLRCSPMKGHSHVYWYRQLPEEGLKFMVYLQKENIIDESGMPKERFSAEFPKEGPSILRIQQVVRGDSAAYFCASSPPTGVSYEQYFGPGTRLTVT.

Of note for this clone: The junction and the germline gene differ at one end; a read error may be behind it. The chain uses TRBV19 and TRBJ2-7, with 8 bases matching TRBD2. This CDR3 has 15 residues. Germline CDR1 is LNHDA and CDR2 is SQIVND (reference sequence). The CDR3 spells CASSLEAGVVYEQYF. CDR3 nucleotide sequence: TGTGCCAGTAGTTTAGAAGCGGGAGTGGTCTACGAGCAGTACTTC.

This chain joins TRBV27 and TRBJ2-1; 8 bases match TRBD2. Germline V gene data show CDR1 as MNHEY and CDR2 as SMNVEV (reference sequence). The CDR3 is made up of 14 amino acids. The J segment lost 9 bases and the V segment lost 3 bases, leaving 7 bases of the junction unmatched. CDR3 bases: TGTGCCAGCAGTTTTCGACTAGCGCGGGGTGAGCAGTTCTTC. Translating gives CASSFRLARGEQFF.

This rearrangement joins TRBV5-1 to TRBJ1-1; D may be TRBD1 (5 bases). Looked up from germline, CDR1 is SGHRS and CDR2 is YFSETQ. CDR3 length: 13 amino acids. Between the trimmed V and J ends, which lost 3 bases and 3 bases, there was a span of 9 bases. The CDR3 is CASSSIGDTEAFF. Here the CDR3 DNA reads TGCGCCAGCAGCTCCATAGGGGACACTGAAGCTTTCTTT.

V usage is TRBV10-1 and J usage is TRBJ2-3; 8 bases line up with TRBD2. The length of the CDR3 is 15 residues. V lost 0 bases and J lost 7; bases outside the gene matches: 6. Germline V CDR1 and CDR2: WNHNN, SYGVQD (reference sequence). Written as DNA, the CDR3 is TGCGCCAGCAGTGAGTCTCGGGAGGGCCTATATACGCAGTATTTT. Translation gives CASSESREGLYTQYF.

The CDR3 sequence: CASRFQTSGSGEQYF. The CDR3 DNA follows: TGTGCCAGCAGATTTCAGACTAGCGGGAGTGGCGAGCAGTACTTC. The chain uses TRBV5-5 and TRBJ2-7; 12 nucleotides align to TRBD2. This CDR3 is 15 amino acids long. Germline V lookup: CDR1 SGHKS, CDR2 YYEKEE (reference sequence). Trimming took 5 bases from V and 6 from J; bases not matched to a gene: 9.

A few counts support this clone. The chain carries TRBV18 and TRBJ1-1; 8 bases agree with TRBD1. The length of the CDR3 is 15 residues. Trimming cost V 2 bases and J 5 bases; bases outside gene matches: 7. CDR1 and CDR2 from the germline V gene are KGHSH and LQKENI. The CDR3 here is CASSPSQDRATEAFF. The DNA of the CDR3 is TGTGCCAGCTCACCAAGTCAGGACAGGGCTACTGAAGCTTTCTTT.

The chain joins TRBV7-6 to TRBJ2-5, with a weak D call TRBD1 (6 bases). The CDR3 contains 15 residues. V lost 5 bases and J lost 2, with 15 bases in between. Germline CDR1 and CDR2: SGHVS and FNYEAQ. The chain's CDR3 is CASSPRDTIQETQYF. The DNA for the CDR3 is TGTGCCAGCAGCCCGAGGGACACGATACAAGAGACCCAGTACTTC.

This rearrangement joins TRBV19 to TRBJ1-4; maybe TRBD1 (6 bases). Trimming removed 5 bases at V and 0 bases at J, with 19 bases between. This CDR3 has 18 amino acids. Germline values: CDR1 LNHDA, CDR2 SQIVND (reference sequence). In DNA form, the CDR3 reads TGTGCCAGTAGTTTCCGTCTATACGCAGGGGCAACTAATGAAAAACTGTTTTTT. This gives the protein CASSFRLYAGATNEKLFF.

The rearrangement joins TRBV3-1 (or the pseudogene TRBV3-2) to TRBJ1-1, with 8 bases fitting TRBD1. V was clipped by 4 bases and J by 9 bases; unmatched bases: 4. CDR3 length equals 12 residues. CDR1 is LGHDT and CDR2 is YNNKEL in the germline V gene (reference sequence). The CDR3: CASSLGQGQAFF. As DNA, the CDR3 is TGTGCCAGCAGCCTAGGACAGGGCCAAGCTTTCTTT.

This sequence joins TRBV6-5 and TRBJ2-3, with a weak D call TRBD1 (5 bases). CDR3 length: 16 amino acids. Deletions cut 3 bases from V and 1 base from J, with 14 bases between. Looked up from germline, CDR1 is MNHEY and CDR2 is SVGAGI. CDR3 DNA: TGTGCCAGCAGTTATAGGGGCCACCTAGGCACAGATACGCAGTATTTT. Encoded protein: CASSYRGHLGTDTQYF.

In its sample, this clone was seen once. The CDR3 DNA reads as TGCGCCAGCAGCCAAAATCCGAGCTCCTATAATTCACCCCTCCACTTT. Amino acids: CASSQNPSSYNSPLHF. The chain employs TRBV4-1 and TRBJ1-6, with unresolved D. The CDR3 is 16 residues long. The germline V and J ends were trimmed by 2 bases and 0 bases, with 8 bases remaining between them. Germline V gene data show CDR1 as MGHRA and CDR2 as YSYEKL.